These T cell receptor beta chains were read from a single sample in a study of shared clonotypes between healthy human individuals. Clones were sequenced by immunoSEQ multiplex PCR, and TCRdb holds only the in-frame ones, with some missing. The sample records more than 450,000 clones, around 74% being singletons. The sample taken for sequencing was PBMCs. These TCRs come from a middle-aged woman in good health. Some clones in this sample may be carry-over from other donors' samples. The CDR3 runs from the conserved cysteine through the conserved F or W. Each record gives: V gene, D gene, clone size, J gene, CDR3 DNA, CDR3 protein. D genes are given only for firm matches. Some rows have no size entry. The others give once, few or many, or a class for an expanded clone.

v_gene: TRBV7-9
d_gene: TRBD2
abundance: NA
j_gene: TRBJ2-7
CDR3nt: TGTGCCAGCAGCCCGATAGCGGGAGCTTCCTACGAGCAGTACTTC
CDR3aa: CASSPIAGASYEQYF

v_gene: TRBV18
d_gene: TRBD1
abundance: few
j_gene: TRBJ2-4
CDR3nt: TGTGCCAGCTCACCCGGGACAGGGGGCAACATTCAGTACTTC
CDR3aa: CASSPGTGGNIQYF

v_gene: TRBV7-2
d_gene: NA
abundance: NA
j_gene: TRBJ2-3
CDR3nt: TGTGCCAGCAGCTTAGACAGGGGCACAGATACGCAGTATTTT
CDR3aa: CASSLDRGTDTQYF

v_gene: TRBV30
d_gene: NA
abundance: once
j_gene: TRBJ2-5
CDR3nt: TGTGCCTGGAGTCTCTCCCAAGAGACCCAGTACTTC
CDR3aa: CAWSLSQETQYF

v_gene: TRBV6-5
d_gene: NA
abundance: many
j_gene: TRBJ1-1
CDR3nt: TGTGCCAGCCGGGGGGACACTGAAGCTTTCTTT
CDR3aa: CASRGDTEAFF

v_gene: TRBV7-2
d_gene: NA
abundance: NA
j_gene: TRBJ2-3
CDR3nt: TGTGCCAGCAGCTTAGATGGGCGGGACACAGATACGCAGTATTTT
CDR3aa: CASSLDGRDTDTQYF

v_gene: TRBV7-6
d_gene: NA
abundance: NA
j_gene: TRBJ2-2
CDR3nt: TGTGCCAGCAGCTTAGCGGCACCCGGGGAGCTGTTTTTT
CDR3aa: CASSLAAPGELFF

v_gene: TRBV6-1
d_gene: NA
abundance: NA
j_gene: TRBJ1-1
CDR3nt: TGTGCCAGCAGCGTTCCCATGAACACTGAAGCTTTCTTT
CDR3aa: CASSVPMNTEAFF

v_gene: TRBV28
d_gene: TRBD2
abundance: NA
j_gene: TRBJ2-1
CDR3nt: TGTGCCAGCAGGACCGGGACTAGCGCTTACAATGAGCAGTTCTTC
CDR3aa: CASRTGTSAYNEQFF

v_gene: TRBV30
d_gene: NA
abundance: NA
j_gene: TRBJ2-1
CDR3nt: TGTGCCTGCCCCATGGATAGCGGATCCCGGAGGGGGCAGTTCTTC
CDR3aa: CACPMDSGSRRGQFF

v_gene: TRBV2
d_gene: NA
abundance: NA
j_gene: TRBJ2-7
CDR3nt: TGTGCCAGCACCCTTGTCTACGAGCAGTACTTC
CDR3aa: CASTLVYEQYF